This TCR beta chain was captured in a study of T cell responses to AZD1222 COVID-19 vaccine. Study-wide findings and caveats: Vaccine-related CD4 TCRs covered spike, predominating at 160-218 and 743-854.

Deletions cut 5 bases from V and 9 bases from J, with 20 bases between. Germline V gives CDR1 LNHNV, CDR2 YYDKDF (reference sequence). The CDR3 runs 16 residues. Assay used: immunoSEQ multiplex PCR; TCRdb lists only in-frame clones, some missing. The sample carries about 200,000 clones, approximately 94% recorded once. Regarding this clone: What it recognizes is unknown.

This receptor was identified in an adult who received the AZD1222 COVID-19 vaccine. J is TRBJ1-6 and V is TRBV15; D gene uncertain. Source: peripheral blood, taken 28 days after the second AZD1222 dose. The DNA for the CDR3 is TGTGCCACCAGCGCCCCCGGACGGGTTAGGAGTTCACCCCTCCACTTT. Its protein product is CATSAPGRVRSSPLHF.